These 27 T cell receptor beta chains share one sample of origin, sequenced in a study of T cell clonality in common variable immunodeficiency. Notes on the study in general: In common variable immunodeficiency, TCR beta chains reportedly carried fewer deletions and N-nucleotide insertions.

These receptors are not linked to any known antigen. Method: immunoSEQ multiplex PCR; TCRdb's copy keeps in-frame clones and lacks some. The sample presents 40,000 to 50,000 clones, none singletons. The sample taken for sequencing was peripheral blood mononuclear cells. These receptors originate from a human donor with common variable immunodeficiency.

This clone was seen a few times. The read falls 3 residues short of the CDR3 end, and the missing part is taken from the germline J gene. The chain carries TRBV7-2 and TRBJ2-7; D gene unclear. Germline assignment: CDR1 SGHTA and CDR2 FQGNSA. CDR3 length: 12 amino acids. V was trimmed by 6 bases and J by 4 bases, leaving 10 bases between them. CDR3 sequence reads: CASRRTEYEQYF. The part of the CDR3 DNA that was read is TGTGCCAGCAGGCGAACAGAATACGAG. The complete variable domain, with remaining parts taken from reference TRBV7-2 and TRBJ2-7, reads GAGVSQSPSNKVTEKGKDVELRCDPISGHTALYWYRQSLGQGLEFLIYFQGNSAPDKSGLPSDRFSAERTGGSVSTLTIQRTQQEDSAVYLCASRRTEYEQYFGPGTRLTVT.

This clone was seen ten or more times. The DNA ends 3 residues before the CDR3 does, and the rest of the CDR3 is filled in from the germline J gene. The J gene is TRBJ2-3, the V gene TRBV2; 7 bases are shared with TRBD1. Germline V gene sequence: CDR1 SNHLY, CDR2 FYNNEI. The CDR3 sequence is 14 residues long. With V trimmed by 5 bases and J by 1 base, 3 bases remained unmatched. This CDR3 is CASSWQGGTDTQYF. Partial CDR3 DNA: TGTGCCAGCAGTTGGCAGGGGGGCACAGATACG.

Notes on this clone: Read coverage stops 3 residues before the CDR3 terminus; the germline J gene supplies the remainder. The chain uses TRBV11-3 and TRBJ2-1, with 8 bases fitting TRBD1. The germline V gene encodes CDR1 SGHNT and CDR2 YENEEA. The CDR3 sequence is 15 residues long. V lost 4 bases and J lost 1; bases outside the gene matches: 3. The DNA read from the CDR3 is TGTGCCAGCAGCTCAGGACAGGGATCCTACAATGAG. This translates into CASSSGQGSYNE. The entire CDR3 sequence reads CASSSGQGSYNEQFF.

Remarks on this clone: The read falls 3 residues short of the CDR3 end, and the missing part is taken from the germline J gene. V usage is TRBV23-1 and J usage is TRBJ2-3; weak D call: TRBD2 (7 bases). TRBV23-1 is known as an ORF, though its function is uncertain. The CDR3 is made up of 16 amino acids. V was clipped by 2 bases and J by 5 bases, with 17 bases between them. The CDR3 bases that were read are TGCGCCAGCAGTCAAGGGGGGGCAGGGAAAAAAGATACG. This encodes CASSQGGAGKKDT. The full CDR3 protein is CASSQGGAGKKDTQYF.

This clone was counted only a few times. The read finishes 3 residues shy of the CDR3 end, and the germline J gene is used to complete it. The chain carries TRBV5-1 and TRBJ1-1; D possibly corresponds to TRBD1 (5 bases). From germline, CDR1 is SGHRS and CDR2 YFSETQ. V was shortened by 0 bases and J by 0 bases, with 9 bases between the two germline ends. The CDR3 runs to 15 residues. The CDR3 protein is CASSLEEGLNTEAFF. The sequenced part of the CDR3 DNA is TGCGCCAGCAGCTTGGAGGAGGGGCTGAACACTGAA.

In its sample, this clone was seen many times. The read ends 3 residues before the CDR3 terminus; that terminus is restored from the germline J gene. The chain couples TRBV6-2 or TRBV6-3 to TRBJ1-5; 7 positions agree with TRBD1. V lost 2 bases and J lost 4; bases outside the gene matches: 8. CDR1 is MNHEY, CDR2 SVGEGT, per germline. This CDR3 has 16 residues. The CDR3 DNA, read in part, is TGTGCCAGCAGTTACGGCAGGGGGTTTGGAAATCAGCCC. Amino acid sequence: CASSYGRGFGNQP. From start to end, the CDR3 is CASSYGRGFGNQPQHF.

This clone was seen ten or more times. The read is 3 residues too short to cover the CDR3 end, so that end is filled in from the germline J gene. The chain has TRBV2 and TRBJ2-7; 9 bases map to TRBD1. The ends lost 5 bases at V and 2 bases at J; junction bases unmatched: 4. This CDR3 is built from 14 residues. Germline CDR1 and CDR2: SNHLY and FYNNEI. This CDR3 reads CASSKDRGPYEQYF. The part of the CDR3 DNA that was read is TGTGCCAGCAGTAAGGACAGGGGACCCTACGAG.

This clone was found a few times. The read falls 3 residues short of the CDR3 end, and the missing part is taken from the germline J gene. The V and J genes are TRBV7-9 and TRBJ2-5; no definite D call. Germline-derived CDR1 and CDR2 are SEHNR and FQNEAQ (reference sequence). V dropped 3 bases and J dropped 5 bases, with 10 bases sitting between them. The CDR3 totals 13 residues. The covered CDR3 bases are TGTGCCAGCAGCTTCGGGTCACGGGAGACC. Protein product: CASSFGSRET. The entire CDR3 is CASSFGSRETQYF.

Worth noting for this clone: The read terminates 3 residues ahead of where the CDR3 ends, so the germline J gene completes it. The chain recombines TRBV5-1 with TRBJ2-7, with 7 bases identical to TRBD1. The CDR3 loop spans 15 amino acids. The V segment lost 0 bases and the J segment 3 bases; nucleotides outside the gene matches: 6. CDR1 and CDR2 from the germline V gene are SGHRS and YFSETQ. CDR3: CASSLAAGTDYEQYF. The CDR3 DNA, read in part, is TGCGCCAGCAGCTTGGCCGCCGGGACAGACTACGAG.

CDR3 bases read: TGCGCCAGCAAAGGGGGACATAACACAGATACG. Amino acids: CASKGGHNTDT. The complete CDR3 sequence is CASKGGHNTDTQYF. This chain uses TRBV5-1 with TRBJ2-3; TRBD1 is a possible D gene (6 bases). The read is 3 residues too short to cover the CDR3 end, so that end is filled in from the germline J gene. Trimming removed 6 bases at V and 2 bases at J, with 13 bases between. Germline V CDR1 and CDR2: SGHRS, YFSETQ. The CDR3 runs to 14 residues.

This clone was found many times. The sequence runs out 3 residues before the end of the CDR3; the remainder is reconstructed from the germline J gene. The chain recombines TRBV2 with TRBJ2-3, with 8 bases identical to TRBD1. The V gene end was trimmed by 3 bases and the J gene end by 2 bases; junction bases not matched to a gene: 4. Germline lookup yields CDR1 SNHLY and CDR2 FYNNEI. CDR3 length: 15 residues. The CDR3 sequence: CASSEAGGNTDTQYF. CDR3 DNA, as far as it was read: TGTGCCAGCAGTGAGGCAGGGGGCAACACAGATACG.

This clone has just a few counts. The CDR3 end lies 3 residues beyond the end of the read and is filled in from the germline J gene. This chain uses TRBV2 with TRBJ2-1; 10 bases are a match to TRBD1. With 5 bases clipped from V and 4 bases from J, the junction kept 5 bases outside the gene matches. CDR1 is SNHLY and CDR2 is FYNNEI in the germline V gene. There are 15 residues in the CDR3. The CDR3 spells CASSKDRGRYNEQFF. Partial CDR3 DNA: TGTGCCAGCAGTAAAGACAGGGGGCGTTACAATGAG.

There are a few counts of this clone. The read falls 3 residues short of the CDR3 end, and the missing part is taken from the germline J gene. V usage is TRBV18 and J usage is TRBJ1-3, with 8 bases aligning to TRBD1. Germline V gene sequence: CDR1 KGHSH, CDR2 LQKENI. There are 15 residues in the CDR3. V shed 3 bases, J shed 4 bases, and the junction held 5 bases outside the gene matches. The CDR3 DNA, read in part, is TGTGCCAGCTCACCGGACAGGGTAGTCGGAAACACC. This gives the protein CASSPDRVVGNT. The whole CDR3 protein is CASSPDRVVGNTIYF.

This clone occurred a few times. The read terminates 3 residues before the CDR3 end, so the remaining end is supplied by the germline J gene. J is TRBJ2-6 and V is TRBV19; D ambiguous. CDR3 length: 16 amino acids. The V end was cut by 3 bases, the J end by 0 bases, with 9 bases between. From germline, CDR1 is LNHDA and CDR2 SQIVND (reference sequence). Incomplete CDR3 DNA: TGTGCCAGTAGTATCTGGGCCCTCTCTGGGGCCAACGTC. Its translation: CASSIWALSGANV. The CDR3, in full, reads CASSIWALSGANVLTF.

This clone was counted many times. The read is 3 residues too short to cover the CDR3 end, so that end is filled in from the germline J gene. This chain uses TRBV30 with TRBJ1-1; maybe TRBD1 (5 bases). This CDR3 region has 13 residues. Trimming pared 2 bases from V and 1 base from J, leaving 8 bases between. Germline CDR1 reads GTSNPN; CDR2 reads SVGIG (reference sequence). CDR3 DNA (partial): TGTGCCTGGAGTATCACAGGGAACACTGAA. This encodes CAWSITGNTE. In full, the CDR3 reads CAWSITGNTEAFF.

Worth noting for this clone: The CDR3 end lies 3 residues beyond the end of the read and is filled in from the germline J gene. The chain recombines TRBV19 with TRBJ1-6, with D possibly matching TRBD1 (5 bases). The V gene lost 7 bases and the J gene lost 7 bases, with 14 bases spanning the gap. The CDR3 length is 14 residues. Germline V gene lookup returns CDR1 LNHDA and CDR2 SQIVND (reference sequence). The CDR3 bases that were read are TGTGCCAGTACGGGCAGGGTGAAGAATTCACCC. It yields the protein CASTGRVKNSP. The full-length CDR3 reads as CASTGRVKNSPLHF. Full variable domain (outside the CDR3, taken from reference TRBV19 and TRBJ1-6): DGGITQSPKYLFRKEGQNVTLSCEQNLNHDAMYWYRQDPGQGLRLIYYSQIVNDFQKGDIAEGYSVSREKKESFPLTVTSAQKNPTAFYLCASTGRVKNSPLHFGNGTRLTVT.

In the case of this clone: With the read ending 3 residues before the CDR3 end, the germline J gene is used to fill in that end. The gene calls are TRBV20-1 and TRBJ2-7, with 13 nucleotides matching TRBD2. Trimming cost V 1 base and J 4 bases; bases outside gene matches: 1. This CDR3 has 14 residues. Germline CDR1 DFQATT, CDR2 SNEGSKA (reference sequence). The CDR3 protein is CSARGTSGSYEQYF. The CDR3 bases that were read are TGCAGTGCTAGAGGGACTAGCGGGAGTTACGAG.

As regards this clone: The read gets to within 3 residues of the CDR3 end, and the germline J gene fills in the rest. This chain uses TRBV19 with TRBJ1-5; 8 nucleotides agree with TRBD1. The CDR3 extends over 15 amino acids. From germline, CDR1 is LNHDA and CDR2 SQIVND (reference sequence). J gave up 6 bases and V 1 base, and 5 bases lay outside the gene matches. The covered CDR3 bases are TGTGCCAGTAGTATAGCAGCAGGGGGCGTTCAGCCC. It translates to CASSIAAGGVQP. The entire CDR3 sequence reads CASSIAAGGVQPQHF.

This clone was found many times. The CDR3 end is not reached by the read, which stops 3 residues before it; the germline J gene fills it in. The V gene is TRBV18, the J gene TRBJ1-2, with 8 bases matching TRBD1. Trimming cost V 4 bases and J 3 bases; bases outside gene matches: 1. CDR1 is KGHSH and CDR2 is LQKENI in the germline V gene. The CDR3 totals 13 residues. The CDR3 DNA, read in part, is TGTGCCAGCTCACTGGGACAGGACTATGGC. Its protein product is CASSLGQDYG. The entire CDR3 protein reads CASSLGQDYGYTF.

This clone was picked up many times. The read terminates 3 residues before the CDR3 end, so the remaining end is supplied by the germline J gene. The V gene is TRBV5-1, the J gene TRBJ2-7; 8 bases line up with TRBD1. The CDR3 has 13 residues. CDR1 SGHRS and CDR2 YFSETQ come from the germline V gene. V trimming: 2 bases; J trimming: 5 bases; junction bases outside the gene matches: 3. This CDR3 is CASSFRGQDEQYF. Partial CDR3 DNA: TGCGCCAGCAGCTTCAGGGGGCAAGACGAG.

This clone was recorded many times. With the read ending 3 residues before the CDR3 end, the germline J gene is used to fill in that end. The rearrangement uses TRBV20-1 and TRBJ2-7; no firm D call. V lost 0 bases and J lost 6, with 9 bases in between. CDR3 size: 12 residues. CDR1 and CDR2 from the germline V gene are DFQATT and SNEGSKA (reference sequence). The CDR3 here is CSARDLKGEQYF. The part of the CDR3 DNA that was read is TGCAGTGCTAGAGATCTTAAAGGCGAG.

This clone was found a few times. The DNA ends 3 residues before the CDR3 does, and the rest of the CDR3 is filled in from the germline J gene. The rearrangement links TRBV5-1 to TRBJ2-7; 8 nucleotides agree with TRBD1. After removal of 4 bases from V and 6 bases from J, the junction contained 6 bases not matched to a gene. Germline CDR1 is SGHRS and CDR2 is YFSETQ. The CDR3 runs to 13 residues. The CDR3 DNA, read in part, is TGCGCCAGCAGCGGGCAGGGGGCACGCGAG. Protein product: CASSGQGARE. The whole CDR3 region reads CASSGQGAREQYF.

The table lists this clone with many counts. The read halts 3 residues ahead of the CDR3 end, with the missing end drawn from the germline J gene. J is TRBJ2-7 and V is TRBV5-6; D gene uncertain. Per the germline V gene, CDR1 is SGHDT and CDR2 is YYEEEE. CDR3 size: 13 residues. V was shortened by 4 bases and J by 2 bases, with 10 bases between the two germline ends. The CDR3 is CASSPEGAYEQYF. The CDR3 DNA, read in part, is TGTGCCAGCAGCCCCGAAGGTGCCTACGAG.

The sample holds a few counts of this clone. The read ends 3 residues shy of where the CDR3 ends; the end is completed using the germline J gene. This chain links TRBV19 with TRBJ1-1; a weak D match, TRBD1 (5 bases). Germline lookup yields CDR1 LNHDA and CDR2 SQIVND (reference sequence). This CDR3 has 17 residues. The V and J ends lost 3 bases and 4 bases respectively, with 21 bases between them. Incomplete CDR3 DNA: TGTGCCAGTAGTATTGTCGGGGGAATGGGGCTGAGCACTGAA. This codes for CASSIVGGMGLSTE. The whole CDR3 is CASSIVGGMGLSTEAFF. Looking up the rest from reference TRBV19 and TRBJ1-1 gives the full variable domain: DGGITQSPKYLFRKEGQNVTLSCEQNLNHDAMYWYRQDPGQGLRLIYYSQIVNDFQKGDIAEGYSVSREKKESFPLTVTSAQKNPTAFYLCASSIVGGMGLSTEAFFGQGTRLTVV.

This clone was found a few times. Read coverage stops 3 residues before the CDR3 terminus; the germline J gene supplies the remainder. The genes are TRBV19 and TRBJ1-2; D may be TRBD1 (5 bases). Germline assignment: CDR1 LNHDA and CDR2 SQIVND (reference sequence). Between the trimmed V and J ends, which lost 1 base and 5 bases, there was a span of 8 bases. The length of the CDR3 is 13 residues. CDR3 residues: CASSIGQQYGYTF. The part of the CDR3 DNA that was read is TGTGCCAGTAGTATAGGACAGCAGTATGGC.

Concerning this clone: Read coverage stops 3 residues before the CDR3 terminus; the germline J gene supplies the remainder. The chain carries TRBV7-2 and TRBJ1-5; TRBD1 aligns across 8 bases. The V segment lost 2 bases and the J segment 7 bases; nucleotides outside the gene matches: 7. Looked up from germline, CDR1 is SGHTA and CDR2 is FQGNSA. The CDR3 is 15 residues long. The DNA read from the CDR3 is TGTGCCAGCAGCTTATCAGGGGGCGCATCCCAGCCC. Translating it yields CASSLSGGASQP. The entire CDR3 protein reads CASSLSGGASQPQHF.

This clone appeared many times. The observed sequence ends 3 residues before the CDR3 terminus, with the missing tail filled in from the germline J gene. This chain joins TRBV11-2 and TRBJ2-3; TRBD2 agrees at 8 bases. Germline trimming cut 9 bases from V and 1 base from J; bases unmatched to any gene: 3. This CDR3 contains 13 residues. From germline, CDR1 is SGHAT and CDR2 FQNNGV. The CDR3 sequence: CASALAGTDTQYF. CDR3 bases read: TGTGCCAGTGCACTAGCGGGCACAGATACG.